This T cell receptor beta chain originates from a study of T cell changes during pregnancy in multiple sclerosis. V dropped 8 bases and J dropped 1 base, with 9 bases sitting between them. This CDR3 is built from 12 residues. Germline V CDR1 and CDR2: GTSNPN, SVGIG (reference sequence). The data were produced by immunoSEQ multiplex PCR, yet TCRdb's version contains in-frame clones alone and is incomplete. Of around 100,000 clones in the sample, roughly 90% were seen once. Sample: peripheral blood, taken in the third trimester of pregnancy. This chain links TRBV30 with TRBJ2-4, with D possibly being TRBD2 (6 bases). The receptor was isolated from a female donor with multiple sclerosis, enrolled in a pregnancy study. The CDR3 loop reads CAGGFAKNIQYF. The CDR3 nucleotides are TGTGCCGGGGGGTTTGCCAAAAACATTCAGTACTTC.